This T cell receptor beta chain was identified in a study of T-cell memory formation after mild COVID-19. Study-wide context: Clustering of TCRs was largely donor specific. Study observations and caveats: Pre-infection memory showed some responding clones, and this suggested that cross-reactive memory joined.

This clonotype was found a few times. What it binds is unknown. The 5'RACE method, run with constant-segment primers, produced TCR alpha and TCR beta cDNA libraries (carrying sample barcodes and UMIs). TCRdb re-called the 5' RACE reads through MiXCR, storing one row per CDR3 protein. This repertoire shows more than 200,000 distinct CDR3 sequences, 16% found once; its top ten account for 3.5%. CDR3 length: 14 amino acids. V gave up 6 bases and J gave up 5 bases; unmatched junction bases: 9. Germline lookup yields CDR1 MGHDK and CDR2 SYGVNS. The rearrangement uses TRBV25-1 and TRBJ2-7; 8 bases line up with TRBD2. The receptor's source is a man aged 18-30 years who had mild COVID-19 (a few samples of this study predate the infection). Cell type and time point are not known. The sequenced sample was PBMCs or a T cell subset sorted from them (not recorded which). The CDR3 protein is CASRPLGLANEQYV. CDR3 nucleotide sequence: TGTGCCAGCAGGCCGCTAGGACTAGCTAACGAGCAGTACGTC.